Each of the 28 T cell receptor beta chains below was sequenced from the same sample in a study of blood T cell repertoires in COVID-19. Profiling relied on immunoSEQ multiplex PCR, and the TCRdb table lists in-frame clones only, not all of them. The sample lists hundreds of thousands of clones, roughly 85% occurring once. Sequences were obtained from peripheral blood. These receptors were taken from a man aged 50 or older with active or convalescent COVID-19.

The chain employs TRBV28 and TRBJ2-6; TRBD1 might be the D (6 bases). Germline V CDR1 and CDR2: MDHEN, SYDVKM. V gave up 9 bases and J gave up 2 bases, with 14 bases separating them. This CDR3 spans 15 amino acids. CDR3 nucleotides: TGTGCCAGTCGTCCAGGGGTGACTGGGGCCAACGTCCTGACTTTC. This codes for CASRPGVTGANVLTF.

The gene calls are TRBV29-1 and TRBJ2-2; 8 positions match TRBD1. CDR3 length: 14 residues. The trim removed 7 bases at V and 0 bases at J, leaving 4 bases unmatched. The germline V gene encodes CDR1 SQVTM and CDR2 ANQGSEA. The CDR3 loop is CSARTGPNTGELFF. The DNA for the CDR3 is TGCAGCGCCCGGACAGGGCCGAACACCGGGGAGCTGTTTTTT.

This clone has just a few counts. V gene TRBV6-5 combines with J gene TRBJ2-3, with a weak D call TRBD1 (6 bases). The germline CDR1 and CDR2 sequences are MNHEY and SVGAGI. CDR3 size: 11 residues. Deletions cut 10 bases from V and 6 bases from J, with 11 bases between. As DNA, the CDR3 is TGTGCCACCCAAAGGGGGGATACGCAGTATTTT. Amino acid sequence: CATQRGDTQYF.

The V and J genes are TRBV25-1 and TRBJ2-2; unclear D gene. The germline V gene encodes CDR1 MGHDK and CDR2 SYGVNS. Trimming took off 4 bases at V and 2 bases at J, with 8 bases between the two ends. This CDR3 contains 14 residues. CDR3 sequence (DNA): TGTGCCAGCAGTGCCGGTTATAACACCGGGGAGCTGTTTTTT. Translation gives CASSAGYNTGELFF.

The chain carries TRBV30 and TRBJ2-5, with 10 bases fitting TRBD2. Germline lookup yields CDR1 GTSNPN and CDR2 SVGIG (reference sequence). The CDR3 consists of 14 residues. The trim removed 5 bases at V and 5 bases at J, leaving 8 bases unmatched. The CDR3 here is CAWSLAGLAETQYF. The CDR3 bases are TGTGCCTGGTCACTAGCGGGGTTGGCGGAGACCCAGTACTTC.

The rearrangement uses TRBV12-3 or TRBV12-4 and TRBJ2-1; unclear D gene. Trimming left V 1 base short and J 7 bases short, with 5 bases between. This CDR3 has 12 amino acids. CDR3 nucleotides: TGTGCCAGCAGTTTAGAGCTTAATGAGCAGTTCTTC. Amino acid sequence: CASSLELNEQFF.

The V call is TRBV18, the J call TRBJ1-1, with D tentatively TRBD1 (5 bases). Trimming took 1 base from V and 4 from J, leaving 10 bases between them. Germline CDR1 and CDR2: KGHSH and LQKENI. The CDR3 has 14 residues. The CDR3 reads CASSPRQFTTEAFF. The CDR3 DNA is TGTGCCAGCTCACCACGACAGTTCACCACTGAAGCTTTCTTT.

This sequence joins TRBV19 and TRBJ1-5, with a possible D match to TRBD1 (6 bases). V was trimmed by 1 base and J by 5 bases, leaving 18 bases between them. The CDR3 is made up of 17 amino acids. Germline V lookup: CDR1 LNHDA, CDR2 SQIVND (reference sequence). This CDR3 reads CASSIGPSRGAYQPQHF. In DNA, the CDR3 is TGTGCCAGTAGTATAGGGCCCTCCCGGGGGGCATATCAGCCCCAGCATTTT.

The chain is built from TRBV14 and TRBJ2-7, with a weak D call TRBD1 (6 bases). CDR1 is SGHDN, CDR2 FVKESK, per germline. The V and J ends lost 4 bases and 5 bases respectively, with 12 bases between them. The CDR3 totals 13 residues. The CDR3 nucleotides read TGTGCCAGCAGCCGAGGCAGGGGTCACGAGCAGTACTTC. This sequence encodes CASSRGRGHEQYF.

The count of this clone is one. V is TRBV5-4 and J is TRBJ2-7, with 11 bases aligning to TRBD2. This CDR3 has 15 amino acids. Per germline, CDR1 SGHNT and CDR2 YYREEE (reference sequence). The ends lost 4 bases at V and 7 bases at J; junction bases unmatched: 10. CDR3 sequence (DNA): TGTGCCAGCAGCCCCCAAGGACTAGCGGGTGAAGAGCAGTACTTC. The encoded protein is CASSPQGLAGEEQYF.

This clone was counted a few times. V usage is TRBV19 and J usage is TRBJ1-2, with D perhaps TRBD1 (5 bases). The CDR3 totals 15 residues. V was trimmed by 5 bases and J by 2 bases, leaving 15 bases between them. Germline assignment: CDR1 LNHDA and CDR2 SQIVND (reference sequence). CDR3 amino acids: CASSLRTGGNYGYTF. The CDR3 DNA sequence: TGTGCCAGTAGTCTCCGGACGGGGGGGAACTATGGCTACACCTTC.

This clone was observed a single time. The V call is TRBV29-1, the J call TRBJ2-1; D is possibly TRBD1 (5 bases). V lost 0 bases and J lost 8, with 8 bases in between. Per germline, CDR1 SQVTM and CDR2 ANQGSEA. This CDR3 has 12 residues. CDR3 DNA sequence: TGCAGCGTTGAAGACCAGGGTGATGAGCAGTTCTTC. Encoded protein: CSVEDQGDEQFF.

The chain employs TRBV10-3 and TRBJ2-6; 7 bases match TRBD1. Germline CDR1 reads ENHRY; CDR2 reads SYGVKD. The CDR3 spans 18 residues. V lost 0 bases and J lost 1; bases outside the gene matches: 6. CDR3 loop: CAISESRGPLSGANVLTF. CDR3 DNA sequence: TGTGCCATCAGTGAGTCGAGGGGGCCGTTGTCTGGGGCCAACGTCCTGACTTTC.

J is TRBJ1-2 and V is TRBV2, with D unclear. The CDR3 contains 13 residues. The germline gives CDR1 SNHLY, CDR2 FYNNEI. Trimming took 3 bases from V and 6 from J, leaving 11 bases between them. CDR3: CASSDEGVNGYTF. The CDR3 region has the DNA TGTGCCAGCAGTGATGAGGGTGTTAATGGCTACACCTTC.

The chain carries TRBV28 and TRBJ2-1; a weak D match, TRBD2 (6 bases). The CDR3 consists of 16 residues. The ends were cut back, 5 bases at V and 0 bases at J, with 14 bases in the middle. The germline gives CDR1 MDHEN, CDR2 SYDVKM. The CDR3: CASSPSVLTSYNEQFF. DNA for the CDR3: TGTGCCAGCAGTCCTAGCGTCCTGACCTCCTACAATGAGCAGTTCTTC.

The CDR3: CASSQVTNQPQHF. For the CDR3, the DNA is TGTGCCAGCAGCCAGGTTACAAATCAGCCCCAGCATTTT. This chain connects TRBV4-2 to TRBJ1-5; D is unresolved. Germline assignment: CDR1 LGHNA and CDR2 YNFKEQ. There are 13 residues in the CDR3. The V gene lost 3 bases and the J gene lost 4 bases, with 7 bases spanning the gap.

The chain links TRBV2 to TRBJ1-4, with D possibly being TRBD1 (5 bases). The V gene's germline CDR1 is SNHLY and CDR2 FYNNEI. CDR3 length: 12 residues. Trimming removed 8 bases from V and 4 bases from J, with 8 bases in between. The CDR3 reads CASGGLNEKLFF. CDR3 sequence (DNA): TGTGCCAGCGGGGGACTTAATGAAAAACTGTTTTTT.

This chain connects TRBV21-1 to TRBJ2-1; TRBD1 reflects the table's D call only, with no check against the DNA. TRBV21-1 is deemed a pseudogene. This CDR3 spans 13 amino acids. CDR3 protein: CASHRDSFYEQFF. Written as DNA, the CDR3 is TGTGCCAGCCACCGGGACAGTTTTTATGAGCAGTTCTTC.

CDR3 sequence (DNA): TGTGCCAGCAGCTCGACCGGACAGGCCTACGAGCAGTACTTC. It translates to CASSSTGQAYEQYF. The V call is TRBV11-2, the J call TRBJ2-7; 7 bases map to TRBD1. V gave up 4 bases and J gave up 2 bases; unmatched junction bases: 5. CDR3 length equals 14 residues. Germline V gene sequence: CDR1 SGHAT, CDR2 FQNNGV.

CDR3 residues: CASSYHTQGTGYTF. In DNA form, the CDR3 reads TGTGCCAGCAGTTACCACACTCAGGGGACAGGCTACACCTTC. The chain recombines TRBV6-5 with TRBJ1-2, with D possibly TRBD1 on 6 matching bases. V lost 2 bases to trimming and J lost 8 bases, with 15 bases between them. Germline V CDR1 and CDR2: MNHEY, SVGAGI. This CDR3 has 14 amino acids.

The CDR3 coding sequence is TGTGCCAGCAGTGCCAAAGGGGTCCACGAGCAGTACTTC. It yields the protein CASSAKGVHEQYF. The rearrangement links TRBV2 to TRBJ2-7; D might be TRBD1 (5 bases). Germline CDR1 and CDR2: SNHLY and FYNNEI. The CDR3 covers 13 residues. V lost 4 bases to trimming and J lost 5 bases, with 12 bases between them.

Here the CDR3 DNA reads TGTGCCAGCAGCTCGTCAGCATGGGGCGAGGAGGGCTACACCTTC. It specifies CASSSSAWGEEGYTF. The chain uses TRBV7-2 and TRBJ1-2; tentative D call: TRBD1 (5 bases). The V end lost 4 bases, the J end lost 8 bases, and 20 bases lay between the germline ends. Germline V gene sequence: CDR1 SGHTA, CDR2 FQGNSA. CDR3 size: 15 residues.

The chain employs TRBV7-3 and TRBJ1-6; no clear D gene. The length of the CDR3 is 14 residues. Germline V CDR1 and CDR2: SGHTA, FQGTGA. The germline V and J ends were trimmed by 3 bases and 8 bases, with 11 bases remaining between them. The CDR3 sequence: CASSFRGWDSPLHF. The DNA of the CDR3 is TGTGCCAGCAGCTTTCGGGGTTGGGATTCACCCCTCCACTTT. Complete variable domain (other parts from reference TRBV7-3 and TRBJ1-6): GAGVSQTPSNKVTEKGKYVELRCDPISGHTALYWYRQSLGQGPEFLIYFQGTGAADDSGLPNDRFFAVRPEGSVSTLKIQRTERGDSAVYLCASSFRGWDSPLHFGNGTRLTVT.

The sample holds a few counts of this clone. V is TRBV5-1 and J is TRBJ1-5; perhaps TRBD1 as D (5 bases). There are 13 residues in the CDR3. V was trimmed by 4 bases and J by 5 bases, leaving 10 bases between them. Germline CDR1 and CDR2: SGHRS and YFSETQ. CDR3 DNA sequence: TGCGCCAGCAGCATCGACAGAGATCAGCCCCAGCATTTT. It codes for CASSIDRDQPQHF.

The chain links TRBV28 to TRBJ1-2; 8 bases are shared with TRBD1. V gave up 1 base and J gave up 7 bases; unmatched junction bases: 2. This CDR3 comprises 13 residues. The germline CDR1 and CDR2 sequences are MDHEN and SYDVKM. The CDR3 region is CASSLSGGGGYTF. DNA of the CDR3: TGTGCCAGCAGTTTATCAGGGGGCGGTGGCTACACCTTC.

The CDR3 is CASSEAHLWWDRGYEQYF. In nucleotides, the CDR3 is TGTGCCAGCAGTGAAGCGCATCTTTGGTGGGACAGGGGCTACGAGCAGTACTTC. The chain is built from TRBV6-1 and TRBJ2-7, with 10 bases identical to TRBD1. Germline values: CDR1 MNHNS, CDR2 SASEGT. This CDR3 region has 18 residues. The trim removed 0 bases at V and 3 bases at J, leaving 11 bases unmatched.

The rearrangement joins TRBV19 to TRBJ2-2, with D possibly being TRBD2 (6 bases). In germline, CDR1 is LNHDA, CDR2 SQIVND (reference sequence). Trimming cost V 5 bases and J 6 bases, with 13 bases left between them. The CDR3 covers 14 residues. CDR3 sequence reads: CASSPSGGAGELFF. CDR3 sequence (DNA): TGTGCCAGTAGTCCCTCTGGAGGGGCCGGGGAGCTGTTTTTT.

The chain is built from TRBV7-8 and TRBJ1-3; TRBD1 agrees at 7 bases. V dropped 5 bases and J dropped 1; count of bases not matched to a gene: 2. The CDR3 has 14 residues. CDR1 is SGHVS and CDR2 is FQNEAQ in the germline V gene. The CDR3 reads CASSQTGSGNTIYF. CDR3 DNA: TGTGCCAGCAGCCAGACAGGGTCTGGAAACACCATATATTTT. The complete variable domain, with remaining parts taken from reference TRBV7-8 and TRBJ1-3, reads GAGVSQSPRYKVAKRGQDVALRCDPISGHVSLFWYQQALGQGPEFLTYFQNEAQLDKSGLPSDRFFAERPEGSVSTLKIQRTQQEDSAVYLCASSQTGSGNTIYFGEGSWLTVV.